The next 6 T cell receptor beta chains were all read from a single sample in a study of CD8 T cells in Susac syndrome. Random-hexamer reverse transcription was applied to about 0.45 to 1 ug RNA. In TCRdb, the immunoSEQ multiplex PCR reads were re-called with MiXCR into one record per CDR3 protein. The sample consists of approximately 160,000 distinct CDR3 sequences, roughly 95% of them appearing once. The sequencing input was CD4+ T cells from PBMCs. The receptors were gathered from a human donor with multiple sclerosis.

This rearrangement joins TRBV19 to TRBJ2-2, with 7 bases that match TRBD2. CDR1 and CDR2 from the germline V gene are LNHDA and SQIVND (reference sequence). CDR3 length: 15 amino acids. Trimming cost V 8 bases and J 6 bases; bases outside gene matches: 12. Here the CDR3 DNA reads TGTGCCAGTCTGAAGCGGGAAGCTGGGGCCGGGGAGCTGTTTTTT. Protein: CASLKREAGAGELFF.

DNA for the CDR3: TGTGCCAGCAGGGAGCGTGCGGGGCAGCTCTATGGCTACACCTTC. Translating gives CASRERAGQLYGYTF. The chain employs TRBV6-5 and TRBJ1-2; D might be TRBD1 (5 bases). V was pared by 6 bases and J by 4 bases, with 18 bases between. This CDR3 is 15 amino acids long. The V gene's germline CDR1 is MNHEY and CDR2 SVGAGI.

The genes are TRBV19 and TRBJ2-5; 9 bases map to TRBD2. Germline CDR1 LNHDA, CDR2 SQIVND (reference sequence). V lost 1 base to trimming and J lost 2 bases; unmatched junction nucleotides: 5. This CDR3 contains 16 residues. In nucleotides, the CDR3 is TGTGCCAGTAGTATAGGCCCAGCGGGAGGACAAGAGACCCAGTACTTC. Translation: CASSIGPAGGQETQYF.

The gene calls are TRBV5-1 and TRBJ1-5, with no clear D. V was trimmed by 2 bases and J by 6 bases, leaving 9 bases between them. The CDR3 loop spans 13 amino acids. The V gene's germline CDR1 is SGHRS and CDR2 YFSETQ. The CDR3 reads CASSFSVGQPQHF. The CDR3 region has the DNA TGCGCCAGCAGCTTTTCCGTCGGTCAGCCCCAGCATTTT.

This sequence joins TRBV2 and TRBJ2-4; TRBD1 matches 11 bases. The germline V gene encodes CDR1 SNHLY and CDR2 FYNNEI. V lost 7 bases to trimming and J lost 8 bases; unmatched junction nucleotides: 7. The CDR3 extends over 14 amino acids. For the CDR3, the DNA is TGTGCCAGCACAGACGGGACAGGGGGTTACATTCAGTACTTC. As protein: CASTDGTGGYIQYF.

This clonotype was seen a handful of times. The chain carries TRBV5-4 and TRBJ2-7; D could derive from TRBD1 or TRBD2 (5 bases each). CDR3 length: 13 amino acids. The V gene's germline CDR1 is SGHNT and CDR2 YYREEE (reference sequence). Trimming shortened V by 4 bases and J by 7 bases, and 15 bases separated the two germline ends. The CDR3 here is CASSARGVGEQYF. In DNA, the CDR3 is TGTGCCAGCAGCGCGAGAGGGGTTGGGGAGCAGTACTTC.